This T cell receptor beta chain appears in the sequencing data of a study of cytomegalovirus exposure and HLA in healthy donors. Overall study results and limits: The study reported that TCR beta sequences accurately predicted HLA-A and HLA-B alleles in most subjects. As a later analysis showed, a missense DCLRE1C variant was linked to trimming of TCR beta V- and J-genes. Highly shared variants forming one cluster were likely a sequencing artifact.

With 5 bases removed from V and 5 bases from J, the gap between germline ends came to 6 bases. The CDR3 extends over 11 amino acids. Nominally healthy donors were sampled, though unrecorded immune exposures were likely. The study ran its PCR with 60 Vbeta and 13 Jbeta primers. TCRdb's copy holds only in-frame clones and misses some; the assay was immunoSEQ multiplex PCR. The repertoire holds roughly 120,000 clones, with around four fifths as singletons. The table lists this clone with a few counts. Antigen: not known. The chain links TRBV23-1 to TRBJ2-5; TRBD1 might be the D (5 bases). TRBV23-1 has ORF status, its function being uncertain. This receptor was obtained from a male donor in good health and CMV-seropositive. The specimen sequenced was PBMCs. The CDR3 DNA follows: TGCGCCAGCAGTAAGGGGGAGACCCAGTACTTC. This gives the protein CASSKGETQYF.